What follows are 5 T cell receptor beta chains derived from one specimen sequenced in a study of T cell responses to AZD1222 COVID-19 vaccine (dated by TCRdb to the early 2020s). The time point label corresponds to: baseline before first vaccination. Receptor libraries were prepared by the immunoSEQ multiplex PCR assay. The source is immuneACCESS, and TCRdb retained only in-frame sequences with V and J called. Part of the clones is not carried over; for the studies checked, unresolved V genes explain less than half of this, and the remainder is unexplained. For this sample there are around 200,000 clones; around 90% appear just once. The top ten hold over 0.85% of the sample. Sample: peripheral blood, taken on day 0 of AZD1222 vaccination. The origin of the receptors is an adult in good health.

This chain connects TRBV19 to TRBJ1-6, with 9 bases fitting TRBD1. The CDR3 spans 17 residues. Per germline, CDR1 LNHDA and CDR2 SQIVND (reference sequence). With 1 base clipped from V and 9 bases from J, the junction kept 10 bases outside the gene matches. The CDR3 DNA follows: TGTGCCAGTAGTATAGTAGTCGGGACAGGGAAAGGTTCACCCCTCCACTTT. Amino acid sequence: CASSIVVGTGKGSPLHF.

The chain links TRBV3-1 (or the pseudogene TRBV3-2) to TRBJ2-3, with a tentative D call TRBD2 (6 bases). This CDR3 has 17 residues. Germline CDR1 and CDR2: LGHDT and YNNKEL (reference sequence). Trimming took 2 bases from V and 1 from J, leaving 16 bases between them. The CDR3 DNA reads TGTGCCAGCAGCCAAACCATCCCGGGAGCGGGCACAGATACGCAGTATTTT. Translating gives CASSQTIPGAGTDTQYF.

The V and J genes are TRBV5-4 and TRBJ2-1; D is perhaps TRBD2 (6 bases). This CDR3 has 15 amino acids. Germline V lookup: CDR1 SGHNT, CDR2 YYREEE (reference sequence). The germline V and J ends were trimmed by 4 bases and 4 bases, with 15 bases remaining between them. CDR3 residues: CASSVVSGGYNEQFF. In DNA form, the CDR3 reads TGTGCCAGCAGCGTCGTGTCCGGAGGGTACAATGAGCAGTTCTTC.

V and J are TRBV5-8 and TRBJ2-5; D unresolved. In germline, CDR1 is SGHTS, CDR2 YDEGEE. Trimming left V 2 bases short and J 2 bases short, with 7 bases between. This CDR3 has 13 amino acids. In DNA form, the CDR3 reads TGTGCCAGCAGCTTCGGTTGGCAAGAGACCCAGTACTTC. Translation: CASSFGWQETQYF.

This chain uses TRBV6-2 or TRBV6-3 with TRBJ1-2; no clear D. The length of the CDR3 is 12 residues. The V gene lost 4 bases and the J gene lost 4 bases, with 7 bases spanning the gap. Germline-derived CDR1 and CDR2 are MNHEY and SVGEGT. The CDR3 protein is CASSSISYGYTF. CDR3 in DNA: TGTGCCAGCAGTTCTATTTCCTATGGCTACACCTTC.